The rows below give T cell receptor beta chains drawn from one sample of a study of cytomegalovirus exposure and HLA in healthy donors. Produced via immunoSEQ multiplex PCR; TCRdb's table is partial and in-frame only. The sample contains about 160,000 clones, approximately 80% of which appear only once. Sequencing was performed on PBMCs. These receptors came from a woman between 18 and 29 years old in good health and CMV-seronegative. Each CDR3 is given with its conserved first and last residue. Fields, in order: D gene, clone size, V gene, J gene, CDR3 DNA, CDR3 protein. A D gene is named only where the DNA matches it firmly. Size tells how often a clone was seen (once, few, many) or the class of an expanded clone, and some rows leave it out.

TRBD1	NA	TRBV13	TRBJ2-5	TGTGCCAGCAGCAACCGGGACAGACCCCTACATATCCAAGAGACCCAGTACTTC	CASSNRDRPLHIQETQYF
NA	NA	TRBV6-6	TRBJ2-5	TGTGCCAGCAGTTCGCCGGGGCAGGGGAACCAAGAGACCCAGTACTTC	CASSSPGQGNQETQYF
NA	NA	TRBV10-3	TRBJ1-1	TGTGCCATCAGTGTGCAGGGAGGAACTGAAGCTTTCTTT	CAISVQGGTEAFF
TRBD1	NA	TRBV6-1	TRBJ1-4	TGTGCCAGCAGTAGGACAGGGGGGATTGAAAAACTGTTTTTT	CASSRTGGIEKLFF
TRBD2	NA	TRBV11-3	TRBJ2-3	TGTGCCAGCATAGCGGGGGGACAACCGACAGATACGCAGTATTTT	CASIAGGQPTDTQYF
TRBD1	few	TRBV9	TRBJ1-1	TGTGCCAGCAGGGACAGGGTGAGCACTGAAGCTTTCTTT	CASRDRVSTEAFF
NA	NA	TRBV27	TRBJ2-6	TGTGCCAGCAGGCGAGGAGCAGGGGTAAGCTCTGGGGCCAACGTCCTGACTTTC	CASRRGAGVSSGANVLTF
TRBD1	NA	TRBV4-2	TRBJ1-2	TGTGCCAGCAGCCGACCGGGACAGGTTAACTATGGCTACACCTTC	CASSRPGQVNYGYTF
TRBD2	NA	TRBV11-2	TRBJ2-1	TGTGCCAGCAGCCTTAGCGGGGGGAACAATGAGCAGTTCTTC	CASSLSGGNNEQFF
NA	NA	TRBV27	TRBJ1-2	TGTGCCAGCAGTTTTGGTCTAGGGAGTGGTGCAAGGTATGGCTACACCTTC	CASSFGLGSGARYGYTF
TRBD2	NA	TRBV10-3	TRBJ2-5	TGTGCCATCAGTGAAGAGCGGGGGGCAGGGACCCAGTACTTC	CAISEERGAGTQYF
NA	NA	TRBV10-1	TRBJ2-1	TGCGCCAGCAGTGAGTCCAGAAGTGAGCAGTTCTTC	CASSESRSEQFF
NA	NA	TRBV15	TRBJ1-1	TGTGCCACCAGCAGAGAGGCCGGGTTGGACACTGAAGCTTTCTTT	CATSREAGLDTEAFF
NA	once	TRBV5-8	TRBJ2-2	TGTGCCAGCAGCTTGGGGCCCAACGTCGGGGAGCTGTTTTTT	CASSLGPNVGELFF
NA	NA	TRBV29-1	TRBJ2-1	TGCAGCGCTATGTCCAGGGCTTCAAATGAGCAGTTCTTC	CSAMSRASNEQFF
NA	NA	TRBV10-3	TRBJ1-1	TGTGCCATTACAAGTGGAGGGAACACTGAAGCTTTCTTT	CAITSGGNTEAFF
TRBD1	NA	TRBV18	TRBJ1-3	TGTGCCAGCTCACCCGGGACAGAGGGAAACACCATATATTTT	CASSPGTEGNTIYF
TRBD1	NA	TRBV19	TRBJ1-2	TGTGCCAGTAGTATGGAGGGGACAGCTTTCTATGGCTACACCTTC	CASSMEGTAFYGYTF
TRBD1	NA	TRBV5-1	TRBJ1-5	TGCGCCAGCAGCTCGGACGGACAGGGCAATCAGCCCCAGCATTTT	CASSSDGQGNQPQHF
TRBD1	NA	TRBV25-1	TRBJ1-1	TGTGCCAGCAGTGAATTGGGACAGTCGAACACTGAAGCTTTCTTT	CASSELGQSNTEAFF
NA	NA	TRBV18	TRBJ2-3	TGTGCCAACCGCGATGGCACAGATACGCAGTATTTT	CANRDGTDTQYF
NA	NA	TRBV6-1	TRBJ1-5	TGTGCCAGCAGTTGGGGGGGGAGGCAGCCCCAGCATTTT	CASSWGGRQPQHF
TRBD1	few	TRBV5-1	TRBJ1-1	TGCGCCACCAGACAGGGGGGGAACACTGAAGCTTTCTTT	CATRQGGNTEAFF
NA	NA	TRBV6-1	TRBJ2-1	TGTGCCAGCATTATGGACAGAGTCAATGAGCAGTTCTTC	CASIMDRVNEQFF
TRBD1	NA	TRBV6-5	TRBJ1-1	TGTGCCAGCAGTTACATTGGGACAGGGGACACTGAAGCTTTCTTT	CASSYIGTGDTEAFF
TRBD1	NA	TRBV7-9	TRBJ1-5	TGTGCCAGCAGCTTACTGGGACAGGGGTATCAGCCCCAGCATTTT	CASSLLGQGYQPQHF
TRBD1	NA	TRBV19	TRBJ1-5	TGTGCCAGGACAGGGCTGCAGAGCAATCAGCCCCAGCATTTT	CARTGLQSNQPQHF
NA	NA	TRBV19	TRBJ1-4	TGTGCCAGTAGTAGTCGGGGTTTGGGAGAAAAACTGTTTTTT	CASSSRGLGEKLFF
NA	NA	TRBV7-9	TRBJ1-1	TGTTCCAGCAGCCTGCAGTATGGTGAAGCTTTCTTT	CSSSLQYGEAFF
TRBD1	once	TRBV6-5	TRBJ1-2	TGTGCCAGCAGTTACCGGACAGGGCGCTGGGGCTACACCTTC	CASSYRTGRWGYTF
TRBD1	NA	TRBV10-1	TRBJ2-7	TGCGCCAGCACCCCAACAGGGGGCTACGAGCAGTACTTC	CASTPTGGYEQYF
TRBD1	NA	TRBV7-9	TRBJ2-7	TGTGCCAGCAGCTTAGGGGGGACAGGGCGAAACGAGCAGTACTTC	CASSLGGTGRNEQYF
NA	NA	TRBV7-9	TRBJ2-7	TGTGCCAGCAGCTTACAGGGTTACGAGCAGTACTTC	CASSLQGYEQYF
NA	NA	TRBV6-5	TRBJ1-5	TGTGCCAGCAGTTACTCGAACAGCCCCAATCAGCCCCAGCATTTT	CASSYSNSPNQPQHF
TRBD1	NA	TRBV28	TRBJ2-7	TGTGCCAGCAGTCTCCAGGGGGTGGCTTTCGAGCAGTACTTC	CASSLQGVAFEQYF